Below, one T cell receptor beta chain is given with its context. Its antigen is unidentified. Reverse transcribing all isolated RNA meant expressed TCRB transcripts were sequenced. Method: immunoSEQ multiplex PCR; TCRdb's copy keeps in-frame clones and lacks some. Here the sample spans over 100,000 clones, around 15% being singletons. V lost 0 bases, J lost 4 bases, and 4 bases stayed unmatched. CDR3 length equals 15 residues. Germline V gene data show CDR1 as SGHRS and CDR2 as YFSETQ. The data originate from a study of beta chain features in type 1 diabetes. General study findings and limits: Patients with Type 1 diabetes showed moderately but significantly shorter TCRB CDR3s in all four CD4+ subsets.

The gene calls are TRBV5-1 and TRBJ2-5, with 9 bases matching TRBD2. The sequence derives from a man aged 25 to 40 with type 1 diabetes. Sequenced input: central memory CD4+ T cells from blood. Written as DNA, the CDR3 is TGCGCCAGCAGCTTGGGACTAGCGGCGTCAGAGACCCAGTACTTC. Protein product: CASSLGLAASETQYF.